This TCR beta chain was found in a study of control samples from healthy donors and cancer patients. Data came from immunoSEQ multiplex PCR; TCRdb stores just in-frame clones and leaves some out. Of roughly 200,000 clones in the sample, about 95% were seen once. Germline V gene lookup returns CDR1 DFQATT and CDR2 SNEGSKA (reference sequence). Germline trimming cut 7 bases from V and 2 bases from J; bases unmatched to any gene: 1. The CDR3 is 11 residues long. The sample consisted of blood. The TCR sequence derives from a man aged 50 or older in good health. The chain carries TRBV20-1 and TRBJ2-7, with 8 positions matching TRBD1. Written as DNA, the CDR3 is TGCAGTGGACAGGGGCCCTACGAGCAGTACTTC. Translated: CSGQGPYEQYF.